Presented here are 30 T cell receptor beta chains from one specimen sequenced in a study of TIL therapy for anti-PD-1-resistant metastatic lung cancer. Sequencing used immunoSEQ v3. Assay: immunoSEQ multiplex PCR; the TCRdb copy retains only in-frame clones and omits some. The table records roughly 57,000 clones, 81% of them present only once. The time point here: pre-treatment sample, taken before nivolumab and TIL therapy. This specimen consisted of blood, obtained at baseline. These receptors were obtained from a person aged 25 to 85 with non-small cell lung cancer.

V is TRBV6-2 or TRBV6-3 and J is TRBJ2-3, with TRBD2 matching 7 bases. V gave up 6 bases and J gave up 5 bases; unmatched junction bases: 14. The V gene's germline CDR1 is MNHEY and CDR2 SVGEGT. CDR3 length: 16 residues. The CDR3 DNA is TGTGCCAGCAGCCTCGGATCCGGGGCGGGAGTAGATACGCAGTATTTT. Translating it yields CASSLGSGAGVDTQYF.

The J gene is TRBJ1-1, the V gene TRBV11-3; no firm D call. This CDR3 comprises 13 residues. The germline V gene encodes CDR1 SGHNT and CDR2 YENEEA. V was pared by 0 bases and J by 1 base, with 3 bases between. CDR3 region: CASSLEENTEAFF. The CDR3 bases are TGTGCCAGCAGCTTAGAGGAGAACACTGAAGCTTTCTTT.

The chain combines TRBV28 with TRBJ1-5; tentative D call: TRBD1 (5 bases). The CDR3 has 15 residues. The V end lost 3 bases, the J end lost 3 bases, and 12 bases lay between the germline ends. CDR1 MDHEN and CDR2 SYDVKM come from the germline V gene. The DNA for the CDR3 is TGTGCCAGCAGTTTGATTGGAGGGACCAATCAGCCCCAGCATTTT. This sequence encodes CASSLIGGTNQPQHF.

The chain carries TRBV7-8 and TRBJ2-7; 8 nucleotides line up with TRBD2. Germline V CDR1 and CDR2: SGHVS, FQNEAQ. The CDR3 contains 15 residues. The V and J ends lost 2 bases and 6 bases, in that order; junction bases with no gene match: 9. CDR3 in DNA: TGTGCCAGCAGCTTAAGGACTAGCACGGAGGGCGAGCAGTACTTC. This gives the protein CASSLRTSTEGEQYF.

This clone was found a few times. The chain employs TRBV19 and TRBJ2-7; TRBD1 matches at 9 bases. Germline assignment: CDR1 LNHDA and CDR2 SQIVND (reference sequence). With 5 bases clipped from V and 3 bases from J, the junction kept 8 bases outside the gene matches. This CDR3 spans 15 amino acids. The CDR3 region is CASSLTGTGIYEQYF. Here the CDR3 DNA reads TGTGCCAGTAGTCTGACCGGGACAGGGATCTACGAGCAGTACTTC.

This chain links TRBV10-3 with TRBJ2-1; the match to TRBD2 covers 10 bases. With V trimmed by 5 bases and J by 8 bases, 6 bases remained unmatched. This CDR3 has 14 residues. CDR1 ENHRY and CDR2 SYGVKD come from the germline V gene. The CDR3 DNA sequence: TGTGCCATCAGTATAGCGGGAGGAGGCTATGAGCAGTTCTTC. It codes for CAISIAGGGYEQFF.

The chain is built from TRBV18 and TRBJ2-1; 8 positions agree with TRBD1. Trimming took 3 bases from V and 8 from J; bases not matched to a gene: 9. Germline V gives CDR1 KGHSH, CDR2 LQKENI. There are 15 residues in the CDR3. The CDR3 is CASSPRTGTEDEQFF. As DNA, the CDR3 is TGTGCCAGCTCACCCCGGACAGGGACGGAGGATGAGCAGTTCTTC.

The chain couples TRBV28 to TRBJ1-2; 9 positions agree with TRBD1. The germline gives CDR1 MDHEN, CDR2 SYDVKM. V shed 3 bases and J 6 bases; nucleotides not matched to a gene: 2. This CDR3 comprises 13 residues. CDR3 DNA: TGTGCCAGCAGTTTGGGACAGGGCGATGGCTACACCTTC. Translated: CASSLGQGDGYTF.

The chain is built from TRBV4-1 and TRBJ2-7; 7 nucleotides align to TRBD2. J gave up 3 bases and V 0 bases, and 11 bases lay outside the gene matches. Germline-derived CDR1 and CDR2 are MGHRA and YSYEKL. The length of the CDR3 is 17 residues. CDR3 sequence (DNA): TGCGCCAGCAGCCAAGATGGGCCTAGCGGAACAAACTACGAGCAGTACTTC. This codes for CASSQDGPSGTNYEQYF.

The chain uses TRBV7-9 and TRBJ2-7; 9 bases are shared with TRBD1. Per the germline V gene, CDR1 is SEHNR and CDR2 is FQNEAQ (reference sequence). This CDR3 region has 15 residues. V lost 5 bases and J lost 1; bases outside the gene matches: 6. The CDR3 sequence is CASSPGQGLSYEQYF. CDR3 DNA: TGTGCCAGCAGCCCGGGACAGGGATTATCCTACGAGCAGTACTTC.

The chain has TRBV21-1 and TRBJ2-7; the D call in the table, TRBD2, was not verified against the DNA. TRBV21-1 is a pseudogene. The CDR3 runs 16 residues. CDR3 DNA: TGTGCCAGCAGCAATCCGAGCAGCGGGAGGGCGAGGGAGCAGTACTTC. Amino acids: CASSNPSSGRAREQYF.

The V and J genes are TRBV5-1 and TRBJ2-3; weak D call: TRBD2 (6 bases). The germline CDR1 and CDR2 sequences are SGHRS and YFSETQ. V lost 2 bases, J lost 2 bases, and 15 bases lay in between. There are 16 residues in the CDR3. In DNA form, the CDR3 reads TGCGCCAGCAGCTTACCAAGGGACTCCCCCACAGATACGCAGTATTTT. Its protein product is CASSLPRDSPTDTQYF.

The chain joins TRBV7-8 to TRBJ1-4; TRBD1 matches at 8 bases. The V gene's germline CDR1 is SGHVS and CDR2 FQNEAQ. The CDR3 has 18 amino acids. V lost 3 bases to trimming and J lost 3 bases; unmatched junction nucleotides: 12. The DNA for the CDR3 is TGTGCCAGCAGCTTCGGGGGACAGGCAGGGGGATCTAATGAAAAACTGTTTTTT. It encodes CASSFGGQAGGSNEKLFF.

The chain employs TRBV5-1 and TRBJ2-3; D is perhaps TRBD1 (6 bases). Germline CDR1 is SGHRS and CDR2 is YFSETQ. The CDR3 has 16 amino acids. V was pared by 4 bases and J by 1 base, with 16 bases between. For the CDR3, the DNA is TGCGCCAGCAGCAGTGGACAGCCTATTGGCACAGATACGCAGTATTTT. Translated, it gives CASSSGQPIGTDTQYF.

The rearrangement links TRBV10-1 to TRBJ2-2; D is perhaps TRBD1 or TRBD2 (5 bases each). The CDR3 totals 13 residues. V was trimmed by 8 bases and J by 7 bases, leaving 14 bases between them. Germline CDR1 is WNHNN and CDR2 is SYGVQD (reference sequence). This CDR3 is CASSKMGDGELFF. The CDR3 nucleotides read TGCGCCAGCTCCAAGATGGGGGACGGGGAGCTGTTTTTT.

CDR3 in amino acids: CASSHGTGNVEQYF. In DNA form, the CDR3 reads TGCGCCAGCAGCCACGGGACAGGGAATGTCGAGCAGTACTTC. The J gene is TRBJ2-7, the V gene TRBV4-3, with 9 bases that match TRBD1. The CDR3 has 14 residues. V dropped 3 bases and J dropped 6; count of bases not matched to a gene: 6. From germline, CDR1 is LGHNA and CDR2 YSLEER.

Here the CDR3 reads CATSGPLNTEAFF. Written as DNA, the CDR3 is TGTGCCACCAGTGGTCCGCTGAACACTGAAGCTTTCTTT. The V call is TRBV24-1, the J call TRBJ1-1, with D hard to call. The germline V gene encodes CDR1 KGHDR and CDR2 SFDVKD. Deletions cut 5 bases from V and 0 bases from J, with 6 bases between. This CDR3 has 13 residues.

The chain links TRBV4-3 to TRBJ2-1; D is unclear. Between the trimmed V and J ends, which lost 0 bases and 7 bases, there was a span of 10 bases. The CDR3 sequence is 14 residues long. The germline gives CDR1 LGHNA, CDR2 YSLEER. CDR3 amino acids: CASSQDPLGNEQFF. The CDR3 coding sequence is TGCGCCAGCAGCCAAGATCCCCTAGGTAATGAGCAGTTCTTC.

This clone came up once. DNA of the CDR3: TGTGCCAGCAGTTTTTCTAGCGGGGGCCTAGGTACGCAGTATTTT. This codes for CASSFSSGGLGTQYF. The chain uses TRBV28 and TRBJ2-3; 10 positions agree with TRBD2. V was pared by 3 bases and J by 8 bases, with 8 bases of the junction left unmatched. CDR3 length: 15 amino acids. Germline loops: CDR1 MDHEN, CDR2 SYDVKM.

The CDR3 bases are TGTGCCAGCAGCTTAGCGCTAGGGACAAGCCCCCAGCATTTT. The encoded protein is CASSLALGTSPQHF. The chain recombines TRBV7-2 with TRBJ1-5; a weak D match, TRBD1 (6 bases). Trimming stripped 0 bases from V and 10 bases from J, with 13 bases between. The CDR3 consists of 14 residues. The V gene's germline CDR1 is SGHTA and CDR2 FQGNSA.

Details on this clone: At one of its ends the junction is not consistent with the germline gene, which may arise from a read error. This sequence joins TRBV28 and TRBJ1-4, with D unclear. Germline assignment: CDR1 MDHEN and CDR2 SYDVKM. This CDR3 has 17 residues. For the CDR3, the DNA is TGTGCCAGCAGTTTATTAGTCCCTCTCGCAACTATTGAAAAACTGTTTTTT. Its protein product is CASSLLVPLATIEKLFF.

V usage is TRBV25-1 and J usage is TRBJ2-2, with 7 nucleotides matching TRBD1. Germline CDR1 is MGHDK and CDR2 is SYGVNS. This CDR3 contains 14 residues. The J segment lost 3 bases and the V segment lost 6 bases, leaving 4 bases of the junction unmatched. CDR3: CASRDRAYTGELFF. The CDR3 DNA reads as TGTGCCAGCAGAGACAGGGCCTACACCGGGGAGCTGTTTTTT. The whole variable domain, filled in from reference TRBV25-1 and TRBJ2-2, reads EADIYQTPRYLVIGTGKKITLECSQTMGHDKMYWYQQDPGMELHLIHYSYGVNSTEKGDLSSESTVSRIRTEHFPLTLESARPSHTSQYLCASRDRAYTGELFFGEGSRLTVL.

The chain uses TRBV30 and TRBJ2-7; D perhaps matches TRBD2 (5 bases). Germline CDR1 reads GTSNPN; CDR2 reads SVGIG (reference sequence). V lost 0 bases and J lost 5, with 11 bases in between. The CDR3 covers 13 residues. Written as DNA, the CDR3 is TGTGCCTGGAGTGTAGAGGGTGCCCACGAGCAGTACTTC. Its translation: CAWSVEGAHEQYF.

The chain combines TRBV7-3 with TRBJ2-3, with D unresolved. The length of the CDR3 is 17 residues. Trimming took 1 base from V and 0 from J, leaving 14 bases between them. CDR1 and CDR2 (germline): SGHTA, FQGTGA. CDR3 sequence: CASSLIGGPSSTDTQYF. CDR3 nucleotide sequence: TGTGCCAGCAGCTTAATAGGTGGTCCCTCTAGCACAGATACGCAGTATTTT.

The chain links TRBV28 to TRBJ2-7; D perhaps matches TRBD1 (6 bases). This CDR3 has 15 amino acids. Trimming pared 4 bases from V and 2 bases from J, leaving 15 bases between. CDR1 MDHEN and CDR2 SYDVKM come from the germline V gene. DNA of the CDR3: TGTGCCAGCAGTTCAAAGGGGGAGAGGGCCTACGAGCAGTACTTC. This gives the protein CASSSKGERAYEQYF.

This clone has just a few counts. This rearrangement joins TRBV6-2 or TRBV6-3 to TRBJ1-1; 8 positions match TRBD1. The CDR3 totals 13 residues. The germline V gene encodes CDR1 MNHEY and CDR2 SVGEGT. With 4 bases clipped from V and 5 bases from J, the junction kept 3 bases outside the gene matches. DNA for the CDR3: TGTGCCAGCAGTTCACAGGGGGTGACTGAAGCTTTCTTT. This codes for CASSSQGVTEAFF.

CDR3 sequence reads: CASSLGVNRMNEQFF. CDR3 sequence (DNA): TGTGCCAGCAGCTTAGGTGTCAACAGGATGAACGAGCAGTTCTTC. This chain joins TRBV7-6 and TRBJ2-1; a possible D gene is TRBD1 (5 bases). The CDR3 is 15 amino acids. Germline CDR1 is SGHVS and CDR2 is FNYEAQ. V dropped 1 base and J dropped 10 bases, with 17 bases sitting between them.

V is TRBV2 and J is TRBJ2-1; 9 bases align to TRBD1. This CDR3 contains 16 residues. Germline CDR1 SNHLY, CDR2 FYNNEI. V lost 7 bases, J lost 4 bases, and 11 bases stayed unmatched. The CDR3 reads CASTGTEDRGYNEQFF. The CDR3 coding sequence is TGTGCCAGCACCGGAACGGAGGACAGGGGTTACAATGAGCAGTTCTTC.

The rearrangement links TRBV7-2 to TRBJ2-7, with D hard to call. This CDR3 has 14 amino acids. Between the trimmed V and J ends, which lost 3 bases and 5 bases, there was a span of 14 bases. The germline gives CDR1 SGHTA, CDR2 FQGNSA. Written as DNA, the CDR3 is TGTGCCAGCAGCTTCTCCTCCTCTGGGAACGAGCAGTACTTC. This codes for CASSFSSSGNEQYF.

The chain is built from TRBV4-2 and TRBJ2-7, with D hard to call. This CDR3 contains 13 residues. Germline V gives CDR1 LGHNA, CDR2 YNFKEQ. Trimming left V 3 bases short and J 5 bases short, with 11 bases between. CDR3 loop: CASSQGLRNEQYF. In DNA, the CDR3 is TGTGCCAGCAGCCAGGGCCTCAGGAACGAGCAGTACTTC.